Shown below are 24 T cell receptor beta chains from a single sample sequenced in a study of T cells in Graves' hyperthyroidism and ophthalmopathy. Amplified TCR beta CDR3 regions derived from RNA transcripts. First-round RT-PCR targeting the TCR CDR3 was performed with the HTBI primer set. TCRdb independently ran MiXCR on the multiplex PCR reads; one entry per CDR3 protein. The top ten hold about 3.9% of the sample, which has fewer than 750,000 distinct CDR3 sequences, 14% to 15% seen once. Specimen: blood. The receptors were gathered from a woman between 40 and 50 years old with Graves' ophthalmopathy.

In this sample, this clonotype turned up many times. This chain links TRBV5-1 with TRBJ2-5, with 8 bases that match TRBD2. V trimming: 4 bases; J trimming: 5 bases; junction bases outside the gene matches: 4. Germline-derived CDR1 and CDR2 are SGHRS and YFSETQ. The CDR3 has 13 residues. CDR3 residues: CASSPGLAETQYF. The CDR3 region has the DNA TGCGCCAGCAGCCCCGGACTAGCCGAGACCCAGTACTTC.

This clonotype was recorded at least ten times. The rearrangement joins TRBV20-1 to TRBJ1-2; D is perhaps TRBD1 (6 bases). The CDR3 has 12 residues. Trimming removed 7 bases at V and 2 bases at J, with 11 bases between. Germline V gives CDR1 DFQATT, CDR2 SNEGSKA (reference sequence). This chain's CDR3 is CSVRTDNYGYTF. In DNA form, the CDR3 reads TGCAGTGTCCGGACAGACAACTATGGCTACACCTTC.

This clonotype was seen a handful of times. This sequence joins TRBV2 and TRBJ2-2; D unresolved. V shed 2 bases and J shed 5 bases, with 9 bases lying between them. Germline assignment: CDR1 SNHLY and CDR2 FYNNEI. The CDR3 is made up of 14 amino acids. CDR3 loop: CASSENVGTGELFF. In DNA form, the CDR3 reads TGTGCCAGCAGTGAAAACGTGGGTACCGGGGAGCTGTTTTTT.

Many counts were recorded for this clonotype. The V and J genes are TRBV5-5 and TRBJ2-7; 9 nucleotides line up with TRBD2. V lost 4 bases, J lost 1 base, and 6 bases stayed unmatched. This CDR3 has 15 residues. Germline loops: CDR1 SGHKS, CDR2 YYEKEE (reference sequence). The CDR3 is CASSPQGLASYEQYF. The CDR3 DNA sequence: TGTGCCAGCAGCCCGCAGGGACTAGCTTCCTACGAGCAGTACTTC.

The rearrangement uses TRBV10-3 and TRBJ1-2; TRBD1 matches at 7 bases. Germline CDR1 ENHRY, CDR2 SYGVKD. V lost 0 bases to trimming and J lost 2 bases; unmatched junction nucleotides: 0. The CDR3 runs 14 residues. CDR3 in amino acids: CAISESGQNYGYTF. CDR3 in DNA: TGTGCCATCAGTGAGTCGGGACAGAACTATGGCTACACCTTC.

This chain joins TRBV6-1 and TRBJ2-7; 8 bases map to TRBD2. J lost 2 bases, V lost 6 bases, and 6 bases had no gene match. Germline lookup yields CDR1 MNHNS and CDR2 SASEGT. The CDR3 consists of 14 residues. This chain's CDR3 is CASRDTSGTYEQYF. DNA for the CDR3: TGTGCCAGCAGAGACACTAGCGGAACCTACGAGCAGTACTTC.

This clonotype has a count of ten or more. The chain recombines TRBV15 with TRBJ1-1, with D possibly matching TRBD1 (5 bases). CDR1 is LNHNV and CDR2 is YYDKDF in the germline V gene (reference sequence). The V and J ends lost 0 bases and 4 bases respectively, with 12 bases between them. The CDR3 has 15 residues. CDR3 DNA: TGTGCCACCAGCAGAGATTCCAGGGAGGGCACTGAAGCTTTCTTT. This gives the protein CATSRDSREGTEAFF.

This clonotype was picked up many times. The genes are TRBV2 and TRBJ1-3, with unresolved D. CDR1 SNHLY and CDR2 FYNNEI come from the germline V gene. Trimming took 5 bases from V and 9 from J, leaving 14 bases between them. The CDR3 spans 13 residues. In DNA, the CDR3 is TGTGCCAGCAGTTCGGAGGGAACGAGCACCATATATTTT. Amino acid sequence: CASSSEGTSTIYF.

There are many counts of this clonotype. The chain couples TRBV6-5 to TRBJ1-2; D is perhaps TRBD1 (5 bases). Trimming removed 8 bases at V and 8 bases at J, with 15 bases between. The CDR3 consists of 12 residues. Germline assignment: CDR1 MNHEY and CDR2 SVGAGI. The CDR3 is CASRRTLEGYTF. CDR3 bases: TGTGCCAGCCGCCGGACATTGGAGGGCTACACCTTC.

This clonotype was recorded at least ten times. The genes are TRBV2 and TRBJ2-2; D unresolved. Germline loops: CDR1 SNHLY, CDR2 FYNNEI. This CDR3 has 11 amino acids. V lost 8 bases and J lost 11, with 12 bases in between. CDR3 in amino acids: CASQRGEELFF. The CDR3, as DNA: TGTGCCAGCCAACGAGGAGAAGAGCTGTTTTTT.

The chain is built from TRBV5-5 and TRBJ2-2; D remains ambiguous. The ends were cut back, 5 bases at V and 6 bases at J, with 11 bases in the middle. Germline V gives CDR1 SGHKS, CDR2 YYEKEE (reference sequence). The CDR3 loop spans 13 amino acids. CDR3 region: CASRGRFSGELFF. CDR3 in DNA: TGTGCCAGCAGAGGCCGGTTTTCCGGGGAGCTGTTTTTT.

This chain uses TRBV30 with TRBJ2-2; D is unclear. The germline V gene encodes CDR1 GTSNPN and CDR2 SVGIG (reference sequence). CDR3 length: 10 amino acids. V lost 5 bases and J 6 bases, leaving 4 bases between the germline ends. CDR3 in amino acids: CAWLAGELFF. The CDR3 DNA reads TGTGCCTGGCTAGCCGGGGAGCTGTTTTTT. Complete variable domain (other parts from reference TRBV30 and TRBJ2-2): SQTIHQWPATLVQPVGSPLSLECTVEGTSNPNLYWYRQAAGRGLQLLFYSVGIGQISSEVPQNLSASRPQDRQFILSSKKLLLSDSGFYLCAWLAGELFFGEGSRLTVL.

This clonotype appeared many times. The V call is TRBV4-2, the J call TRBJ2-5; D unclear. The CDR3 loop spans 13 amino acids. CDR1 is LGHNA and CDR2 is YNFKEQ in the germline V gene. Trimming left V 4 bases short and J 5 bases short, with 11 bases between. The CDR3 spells CASSPSRLETQYF. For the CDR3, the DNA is TGTGCCAGCAGCCCGTCTCGGCTGGAGACCCAGTACTTC.

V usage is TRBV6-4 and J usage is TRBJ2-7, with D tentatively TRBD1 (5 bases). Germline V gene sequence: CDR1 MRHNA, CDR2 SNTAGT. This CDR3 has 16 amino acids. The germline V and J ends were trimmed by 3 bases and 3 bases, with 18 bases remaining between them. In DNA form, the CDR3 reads TGTGCCAGCAGTGAAAACTCAGGGCAGTTCGGCTACGAGCAGTACTTC. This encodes CASSENSGQFGYEQYF.

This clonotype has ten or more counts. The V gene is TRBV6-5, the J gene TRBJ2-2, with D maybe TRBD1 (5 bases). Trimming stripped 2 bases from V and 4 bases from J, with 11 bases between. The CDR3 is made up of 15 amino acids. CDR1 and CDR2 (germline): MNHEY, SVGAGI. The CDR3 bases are TGTGCCAGCAGTTACAGGCAGGGCGCCACCGGGGAGCTGTTTTTT. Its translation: CASSYRQGATGELFF.

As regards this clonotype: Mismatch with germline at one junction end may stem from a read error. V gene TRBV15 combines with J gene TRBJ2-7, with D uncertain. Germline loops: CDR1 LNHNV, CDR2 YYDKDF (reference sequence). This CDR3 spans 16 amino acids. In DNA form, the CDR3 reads TGTGCCACCAGCCCCCGAGCGACGCTCGTCTCCCACGAGCAGTACTTC. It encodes CATSPRATLVSHEQYF.

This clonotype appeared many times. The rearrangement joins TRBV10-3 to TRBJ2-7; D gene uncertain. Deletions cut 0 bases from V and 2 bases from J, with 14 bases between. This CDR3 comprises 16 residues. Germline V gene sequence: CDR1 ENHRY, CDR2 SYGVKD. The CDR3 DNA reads TGTGCCATCAGTGAGTCGGAGAAGGGCCCCACCTACGAGCAGTACTTC. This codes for CAISESEKGPTYEQYF.

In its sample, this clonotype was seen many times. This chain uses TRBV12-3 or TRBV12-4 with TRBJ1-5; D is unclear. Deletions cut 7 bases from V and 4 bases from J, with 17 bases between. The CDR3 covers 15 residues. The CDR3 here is CASKITGRPNQPQHF. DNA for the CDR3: TGTGCCAGCAAGATAACGGGCAGGCCAAATCAGCCCCAGCATTTT.

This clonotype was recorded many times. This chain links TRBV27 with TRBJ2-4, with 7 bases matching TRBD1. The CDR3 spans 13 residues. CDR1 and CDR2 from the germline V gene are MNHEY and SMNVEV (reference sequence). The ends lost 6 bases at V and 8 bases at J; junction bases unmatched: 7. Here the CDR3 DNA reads TGTGCCAGCAGCGACAGGGAAGGGGACATTCAGTACTTC. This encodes CASSDREGDIQYF.

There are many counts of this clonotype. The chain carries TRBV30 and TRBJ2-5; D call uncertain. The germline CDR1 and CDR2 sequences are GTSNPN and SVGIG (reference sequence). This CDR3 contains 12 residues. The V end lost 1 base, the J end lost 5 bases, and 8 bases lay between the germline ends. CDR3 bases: TGTGCCTGGAGTGAAGGTGGGGAGACCCAGTACTTC. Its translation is CAWSEGGETQYF.

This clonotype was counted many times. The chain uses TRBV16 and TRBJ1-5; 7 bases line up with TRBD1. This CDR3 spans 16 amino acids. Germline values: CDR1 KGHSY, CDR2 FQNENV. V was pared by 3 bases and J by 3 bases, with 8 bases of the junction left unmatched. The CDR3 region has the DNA TGTGCCAGCAGCCATTACACAGGGGCCCCCAATCAGCCCCAGCATTTT. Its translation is CASSHYTGAPNQPQHF. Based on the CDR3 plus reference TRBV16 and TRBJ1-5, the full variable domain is GEEVAQTPKHLVRGEGQKAKLYCAPIKGHSYVFWYQQVLKNEFKFLISFQNENVFDETGMPKERFSAKCLPNSPCSLEIQATKLEDSAVYFCASSHYTGAPNQPQHFGDGTRLSIL.

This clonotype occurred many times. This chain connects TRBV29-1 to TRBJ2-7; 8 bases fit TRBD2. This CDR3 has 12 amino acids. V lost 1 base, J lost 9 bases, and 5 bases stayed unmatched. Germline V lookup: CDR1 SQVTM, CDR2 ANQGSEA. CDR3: CSVEGGGTVQYF. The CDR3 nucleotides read TGCAGCGTTGAAGGCGGGGGGACGGTGCAGTACTTC.

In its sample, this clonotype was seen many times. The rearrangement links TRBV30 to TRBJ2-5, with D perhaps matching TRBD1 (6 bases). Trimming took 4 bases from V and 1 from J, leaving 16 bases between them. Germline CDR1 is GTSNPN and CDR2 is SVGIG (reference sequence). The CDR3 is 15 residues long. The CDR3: CAWKPGHFIQETQYF. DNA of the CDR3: TGTGCCTGGAAACCGGGACACTTCATCCAAGAGACCCAGTACTTC.

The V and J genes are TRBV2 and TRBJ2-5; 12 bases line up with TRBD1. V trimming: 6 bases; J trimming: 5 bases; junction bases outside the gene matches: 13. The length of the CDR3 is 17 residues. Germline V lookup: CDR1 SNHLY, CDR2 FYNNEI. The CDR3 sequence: CASRDFGGTGGGETQYF. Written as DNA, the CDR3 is TGTGCCAGCAGGGATTTTGGCGGGACAGGGGGCGGTGAGACCCAGTACTTC. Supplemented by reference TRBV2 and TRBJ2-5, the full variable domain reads EPEVTQTPSHQVTQMGQEVILRCVPISNHLYFYWYRQILGQKVEFLVSFYNNEISEKSEIFDDQFSVERPDGSNFTLKIRSTKLEDSAMYFCASRDFGGTGGGETQYFGPGTRLLVL.